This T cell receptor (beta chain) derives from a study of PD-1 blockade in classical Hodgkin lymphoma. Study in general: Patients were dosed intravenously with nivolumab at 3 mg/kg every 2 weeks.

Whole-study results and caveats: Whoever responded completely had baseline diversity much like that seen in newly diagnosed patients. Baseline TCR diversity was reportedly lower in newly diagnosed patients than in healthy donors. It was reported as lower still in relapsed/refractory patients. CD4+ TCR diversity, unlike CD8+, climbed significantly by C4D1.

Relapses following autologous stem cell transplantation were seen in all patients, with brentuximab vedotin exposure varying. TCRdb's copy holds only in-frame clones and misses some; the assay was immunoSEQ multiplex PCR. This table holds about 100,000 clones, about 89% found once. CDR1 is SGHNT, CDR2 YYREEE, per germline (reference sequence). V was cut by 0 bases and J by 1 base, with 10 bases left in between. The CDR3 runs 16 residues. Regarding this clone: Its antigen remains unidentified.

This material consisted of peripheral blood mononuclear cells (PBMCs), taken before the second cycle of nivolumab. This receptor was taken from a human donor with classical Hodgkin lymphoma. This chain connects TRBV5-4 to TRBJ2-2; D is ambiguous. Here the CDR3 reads CASSLGGFKNTGELFF. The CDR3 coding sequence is TGTGCCAGCAGCTTGGGCGGCTTTAAGAACACCGGGGAGCTGTTTTTT.